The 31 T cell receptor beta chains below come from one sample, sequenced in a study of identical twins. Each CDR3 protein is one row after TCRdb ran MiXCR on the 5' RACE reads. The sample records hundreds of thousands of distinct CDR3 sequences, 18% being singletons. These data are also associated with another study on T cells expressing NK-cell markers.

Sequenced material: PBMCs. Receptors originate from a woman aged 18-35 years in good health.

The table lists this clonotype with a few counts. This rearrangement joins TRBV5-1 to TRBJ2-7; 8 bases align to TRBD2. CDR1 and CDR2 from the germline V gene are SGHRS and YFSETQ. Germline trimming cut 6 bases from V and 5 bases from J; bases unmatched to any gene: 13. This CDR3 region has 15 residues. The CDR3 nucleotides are TGCGCCAGCAAGTCGCGGGAGGCCCGCGGGGACGAGCAGTACTTC. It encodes CASKSREARGDEQYF.

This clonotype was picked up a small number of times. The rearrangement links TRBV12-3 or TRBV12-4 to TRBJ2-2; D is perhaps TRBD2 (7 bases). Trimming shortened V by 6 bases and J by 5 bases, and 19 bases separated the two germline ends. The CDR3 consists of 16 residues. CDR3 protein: CASRFGGGRLTGELFF. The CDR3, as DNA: TGTGCCAGCAGATTTGGGGGGGGCCGATTGACCGGGGAGCTGTTTTTT.

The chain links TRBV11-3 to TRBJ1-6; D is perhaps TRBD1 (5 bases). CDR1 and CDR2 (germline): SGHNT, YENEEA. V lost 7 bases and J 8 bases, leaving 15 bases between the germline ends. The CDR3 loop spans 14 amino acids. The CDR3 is CASTTGGTYSPLHF. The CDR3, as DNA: TGTGCCAGCACTACTGGGGGTACCTATTCACCCCTCCACTTT.

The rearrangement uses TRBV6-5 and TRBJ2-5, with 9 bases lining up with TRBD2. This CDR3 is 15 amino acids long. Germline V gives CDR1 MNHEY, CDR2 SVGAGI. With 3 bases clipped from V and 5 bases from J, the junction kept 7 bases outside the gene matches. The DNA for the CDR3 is TGTGCCAGCAGTTATTTGGGCGGGGGGGCTGAGACCCAGTACTTC. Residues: CASSYLGGGAETQYF.

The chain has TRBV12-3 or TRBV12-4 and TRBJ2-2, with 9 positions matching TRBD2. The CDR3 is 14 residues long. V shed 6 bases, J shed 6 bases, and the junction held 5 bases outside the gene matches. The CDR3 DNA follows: TGTGCCAGCAGAGGAGCGGGAGGACCCGGGGAGCTGTTTTTT. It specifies CASRGAGGPGELFF.

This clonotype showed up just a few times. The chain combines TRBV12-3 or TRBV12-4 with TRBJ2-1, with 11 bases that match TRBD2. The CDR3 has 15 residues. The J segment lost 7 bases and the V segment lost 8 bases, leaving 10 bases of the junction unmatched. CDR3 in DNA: TGTGCCAGCTCCCTTAGCGGGGGGGCGGGGAATGAGCAGTTCTTC. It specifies CASSLSGGAGNEQFF.

This CDR3 reads CASYQYTGELFF. In nucleotides, the CDR3 is TGTGCCTCCTACCAGTACACCGGGGAGCTGTTTTTT. The chain has TRBV30 and TRBJ2-2; D remains ambiguous. The CDR3 sequence is 12 residues long. Germline CDR1 GTSNPN, CDR2 SVGIG (reference sequence). V shed 7 bases and J shed 3 bases, with 9 bases lying between them.

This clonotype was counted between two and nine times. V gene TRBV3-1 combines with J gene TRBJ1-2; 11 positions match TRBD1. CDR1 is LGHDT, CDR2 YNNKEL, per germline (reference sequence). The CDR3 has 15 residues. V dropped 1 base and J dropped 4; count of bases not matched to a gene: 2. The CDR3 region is CASSQAGTGGYGYTF. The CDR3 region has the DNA TGTGCCAGCAGCCAAGCCGGGACAGGGGGCTATGGCTACACCTTC.

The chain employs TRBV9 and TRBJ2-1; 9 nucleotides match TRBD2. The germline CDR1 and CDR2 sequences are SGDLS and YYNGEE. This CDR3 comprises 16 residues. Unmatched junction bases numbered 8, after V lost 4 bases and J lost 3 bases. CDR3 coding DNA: TGTGCCAGCAGCCCAGGGGTAGCGGGGGACTACAATGAGCAGTTCTTC. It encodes CASSPGVAGDYNEQFF.

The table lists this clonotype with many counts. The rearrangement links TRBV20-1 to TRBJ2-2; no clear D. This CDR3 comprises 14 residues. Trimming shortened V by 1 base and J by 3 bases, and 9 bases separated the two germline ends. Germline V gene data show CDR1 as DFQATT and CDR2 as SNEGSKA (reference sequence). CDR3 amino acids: CSARGAPHTGELFF. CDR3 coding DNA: TGCAGTGCTAGAGGAGCGCCTCACACCGGGGAGCTGTTTTTT.

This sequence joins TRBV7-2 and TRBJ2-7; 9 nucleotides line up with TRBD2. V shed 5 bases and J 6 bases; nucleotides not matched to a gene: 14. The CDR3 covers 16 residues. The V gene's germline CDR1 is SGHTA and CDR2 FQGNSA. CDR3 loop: CASSASTISGRFEQYF. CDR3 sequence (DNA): TGTGCCAGCAGCGCGTCCACCATAAGCGGGAGGTTCGAGCAGTACTTC.

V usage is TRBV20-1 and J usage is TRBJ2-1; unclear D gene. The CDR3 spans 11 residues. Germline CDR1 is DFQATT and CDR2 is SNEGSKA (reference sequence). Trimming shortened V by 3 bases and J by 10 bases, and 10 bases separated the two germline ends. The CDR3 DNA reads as TGCAGTGCTAGGCCCTCCCGCGAGCAGTTCTTC. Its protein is CSARPSREQFF.

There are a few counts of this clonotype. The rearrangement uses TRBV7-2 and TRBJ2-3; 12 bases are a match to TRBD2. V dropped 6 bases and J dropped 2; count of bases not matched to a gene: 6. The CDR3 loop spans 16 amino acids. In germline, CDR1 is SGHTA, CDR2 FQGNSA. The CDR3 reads CASSQRLAGATDTQYF. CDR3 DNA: TGTGCCAGCAGTCAAAGACTAGCGGGAGCCACAGATACGCAGTATTTT.

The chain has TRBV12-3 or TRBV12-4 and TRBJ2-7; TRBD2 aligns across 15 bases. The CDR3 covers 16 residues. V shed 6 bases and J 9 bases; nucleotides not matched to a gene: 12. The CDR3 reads CASSRGTSGGPPSQYF. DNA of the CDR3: TGTGCCAGCAGCCGAGGGACTAGCGGGGGGCCACCGTCGCAGTACTTC.

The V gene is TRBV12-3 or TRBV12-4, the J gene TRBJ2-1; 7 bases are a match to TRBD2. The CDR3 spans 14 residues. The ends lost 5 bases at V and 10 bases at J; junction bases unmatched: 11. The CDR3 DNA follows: TGTGCCAGCAGTCCCCTTGGGGGGGACGGGGAGCAGTTCTTC. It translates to CASSPLGGDGEQFF.

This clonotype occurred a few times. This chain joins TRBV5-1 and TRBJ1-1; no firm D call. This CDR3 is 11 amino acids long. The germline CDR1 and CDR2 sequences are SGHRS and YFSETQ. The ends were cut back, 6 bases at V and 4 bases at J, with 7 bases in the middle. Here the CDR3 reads CASTFGTEAFF. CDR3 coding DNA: TGCGCCAGCACTTTTGGCACTGAAGCTTTCTTT.

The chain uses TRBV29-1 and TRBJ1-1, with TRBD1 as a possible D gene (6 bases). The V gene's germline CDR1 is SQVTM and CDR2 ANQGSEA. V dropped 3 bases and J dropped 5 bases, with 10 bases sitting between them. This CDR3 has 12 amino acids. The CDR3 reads CSVERGGTEAFF. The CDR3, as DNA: TGCAGCGTTGAGAGGGGGGGTACTGAAGCTTTCTTT.

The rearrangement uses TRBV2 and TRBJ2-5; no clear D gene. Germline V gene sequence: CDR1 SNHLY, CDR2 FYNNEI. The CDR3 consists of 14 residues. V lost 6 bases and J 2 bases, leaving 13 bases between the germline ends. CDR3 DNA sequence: TGTGCCAGCAGCGACGGTCAGACTCAAGAGACCCAGTACTTC. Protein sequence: CASSDGQTQETQYF.

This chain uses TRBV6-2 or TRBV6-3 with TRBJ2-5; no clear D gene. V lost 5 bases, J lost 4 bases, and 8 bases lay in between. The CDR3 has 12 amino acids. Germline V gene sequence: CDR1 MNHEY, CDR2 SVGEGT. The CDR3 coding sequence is TGTGCCAGCAGTATTCGAGCAGAGACCCAGTACTTC. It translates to CASSIRAETQYF.

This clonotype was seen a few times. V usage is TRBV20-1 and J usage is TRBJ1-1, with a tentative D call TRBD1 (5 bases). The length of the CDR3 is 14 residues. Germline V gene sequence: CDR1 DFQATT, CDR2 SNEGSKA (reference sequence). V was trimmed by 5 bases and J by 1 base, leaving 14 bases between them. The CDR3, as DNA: TGCAGTGCTCGGGGGGGATTCCCGAACACTGAAGCTTTCTTT. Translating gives CSARGGFPNTEAFF.

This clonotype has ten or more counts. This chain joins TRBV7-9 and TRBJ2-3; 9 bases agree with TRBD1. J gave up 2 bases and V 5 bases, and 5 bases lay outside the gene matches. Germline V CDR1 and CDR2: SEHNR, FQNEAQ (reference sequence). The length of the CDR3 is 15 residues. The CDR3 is CASSQTGGATDTQYF. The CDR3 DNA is TGTGCCAGCAGCCAGACAGGGGGTGCCACAGATACGCAGTATTTT.

CDR3 sequence: CSVSGLPGNEQFF. CDR3 DNA: TGCAGCGTGTCGGGACTTCCAGGGAATGAGCAGTTCTTC. The chain combines TRBV29-1 with TRBJ2-1, with D tentatively TRBD2 (6 bases). This CDR3 comprises 13 residues. Germline V gives CDR1 SQVTM, CDR2 ANQGSEA. V lost 6 bases and J lost 7, with 16 bases in between.

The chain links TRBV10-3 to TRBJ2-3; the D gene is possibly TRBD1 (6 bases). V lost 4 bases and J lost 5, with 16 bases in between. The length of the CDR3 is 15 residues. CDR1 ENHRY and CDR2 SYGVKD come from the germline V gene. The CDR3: CAISGDTAQGDTQYF. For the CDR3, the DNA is TGTGCCATCAGTGGGGACACCGCCCAGGGAGATACGCAGTATTTT.

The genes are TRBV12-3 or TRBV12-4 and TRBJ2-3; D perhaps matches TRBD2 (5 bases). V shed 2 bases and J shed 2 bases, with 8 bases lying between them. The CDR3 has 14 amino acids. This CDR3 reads CASSLPSTTDTQYF. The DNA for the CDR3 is TGTGCCAGCAGTTTACCTAGCACCACAGATACGCAGTATTTT.

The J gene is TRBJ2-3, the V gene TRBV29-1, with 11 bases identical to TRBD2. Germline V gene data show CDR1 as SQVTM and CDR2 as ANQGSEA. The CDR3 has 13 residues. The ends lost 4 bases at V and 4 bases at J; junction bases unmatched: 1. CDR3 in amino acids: CSVAGLAADTQYF. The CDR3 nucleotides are TGCAGCGTTGCGGGACTAGCGGCAGATACGCAGTATTTT.

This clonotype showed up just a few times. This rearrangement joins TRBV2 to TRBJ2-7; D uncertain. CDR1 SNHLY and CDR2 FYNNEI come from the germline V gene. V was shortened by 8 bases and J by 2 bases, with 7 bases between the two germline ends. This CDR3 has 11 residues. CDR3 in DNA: TGTGCCAGCGCGTCGGCCTACGAGCAGTACTTC. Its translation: CASASAYEQYF.

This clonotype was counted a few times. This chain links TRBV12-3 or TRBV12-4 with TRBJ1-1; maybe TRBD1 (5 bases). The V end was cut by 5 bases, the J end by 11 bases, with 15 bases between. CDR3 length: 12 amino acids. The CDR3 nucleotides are TGTGCCAGCAGTCTCGGGACGTGGAAGGCTTTCTTT. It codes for CASSLGTWKAFF.

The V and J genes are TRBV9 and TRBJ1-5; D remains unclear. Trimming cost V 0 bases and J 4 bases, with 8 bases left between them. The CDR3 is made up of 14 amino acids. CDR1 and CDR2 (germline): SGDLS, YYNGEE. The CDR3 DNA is TGTGCCAGCAGCGTAGGGTCCGGGAATCAGCCCCAGCATTTT. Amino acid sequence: CASSVGSGNQPQHF.

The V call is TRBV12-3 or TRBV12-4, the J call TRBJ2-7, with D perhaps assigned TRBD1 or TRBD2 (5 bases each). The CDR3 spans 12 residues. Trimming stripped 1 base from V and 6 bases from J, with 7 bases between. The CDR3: CASSLGDLEQYF. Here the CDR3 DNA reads TGTGCCAGCAGTTTAGGGGACCTCGAGCAGTACTTC.

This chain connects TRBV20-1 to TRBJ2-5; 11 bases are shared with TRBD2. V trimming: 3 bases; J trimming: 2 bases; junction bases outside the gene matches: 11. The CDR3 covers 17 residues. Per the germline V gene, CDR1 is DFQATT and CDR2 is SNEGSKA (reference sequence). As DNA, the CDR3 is TGCAGTGCTAGTCCACTAGCGGGAGCGAGGCGACAAGAGACCCAGTACTTC. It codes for CSASPLAGARRQETQYF.

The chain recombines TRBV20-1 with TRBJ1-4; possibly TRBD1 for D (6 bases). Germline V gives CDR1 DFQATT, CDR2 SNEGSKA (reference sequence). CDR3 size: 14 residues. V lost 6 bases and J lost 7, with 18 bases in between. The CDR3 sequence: CSAPQEGGAEKLFF. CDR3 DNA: TGCAGTGCCCCTCAGGAGGGGGGGGCTGAAAAACTGTTTTTT.